This section outlines one TCR beta chain sequence together with its context. Its antigen is currently unknown. The authors defined stable hyperthyroidism as no ophthalmopathy within 18 months of follow-up. Clinicians diagnosed using symptoms, serum thyroxine, TRAb, thyroid ultrasound and orbital computed tomography. TCR beta CDR3 amplification used RNA transcripts. HTBI primers were used in a first-round RT-PCR, which preceded a second-round multiplex PCR. TCRdb analysed the multiplex PCR reads with MiXCR anew, one entry per CDR3 protein. Of fewer than 650,000 distinct CDR3 sequences listed, 20% to 25% are singletons. The data are from a study of Graves' ophthalmopathy and Graves' hyperthyroidism. Points from the study as a whole: Blood also contained most of the expanded thyroid clonotypes above 0.001 frequency. The model predicted ophthalmopathy progression with about 71% sensitivity and around 72% specificity.

The junction had 10 bases not matched to a gene; V was cut back by 1 base and J by 8 bases. CDR3 size: 16 residues. The chain carries TRBV12-3 or TRBV12-4 and TRBJ1-5, with TRBD1 identical over 8 bases. The sample was peripheral blood. This clonotype was sampled from a woman aged 18-29 years with stable Graves' hyperthyroidism. Some clones in this sample may be carry-over from other donors' samples. Here the CDR3 reads CASSLGVRGLDKPQHF. The DNA of the CDR3 is TGTGCCAGCAGTTTAGGTGTCAGGGGGCTGGATAAGCCCCAGCATTTT.